This is a list of T cell receptor beta chains from one sample in a study of T cells in Graves' hyperthyroidism and ophthalmopathy. Each CDR3 protein is one row after TCRdb ran MiXCR on the multiplex PCR reads. Of 500,000 to 600,000 distinct CDR3 sequences detected, over 15% appear once; the ten largest clones hold 18%. Specimen: blood. The receptors stem from a woman aged 18-30 years with Graves' hyperthyroidism. Both conserved end residues are part of each CDR3. The order of the fields is J gene, V gene, D gene, clone size, CDR3 protein, CDR3 DNA. D genes are given only for firm matches. Size is stated for part of the rows, as once, few or many counts, or as a class when the clone is expanded.

TRBJ1-6 | TRBV18 | TRBD1 | NA | CASSPRDRGLNSPLHF | TGTGCCAGCTCACCACGGGACAGGGGTTTGAATTCACCCCTCCACTTT
TRBJ1-5 | TRBV9 | NA | few | CASSEEGGINQPQHF | TGTGCCAGCAGCGAGGAGGGCGGAATCAATCAGCCCCAGCATTTT
TRBJ2-1 | TRBV4-3 | NA | few | CASSQALRQSSYNEQFF | TGCGCCAGCAGCCAAGCGCTTAGACAGAGCTCCTACAATGAGCAGTTCTTC
TRBJ1-4 | TRBV28 | TRBD1 | many | CASSSDRDWAEKLFF | TGTGCCAGCAGTTCAGACAGGGATTGGGCTGAAAAACTGTTTTTT
TRBJ1-3 | TRBV3-1 | TRBD1 | many | CASSRTGGLGNTIYF | TGTGCCAGCAGTCGGACAGGGGGTCTTGGAAACACCATATATTTT
TRBJ2-7 | TRBV7-2 | NA | many | CASSLVQGGNEQYF | TGTGCCAGCAGCTTAGTGCAGGGGGGCAACGAGCAGTACTTC
TRBJ2-5 | TRBV9 | NA | NA | CASSVGGDSRQTQYF | TGTGCCAGCAGCGTAGGGGGGGACAGTCGGCAGACCCAGTACTTC
TRBJ2-5 | TRBV7-8 | TRBD2 | NA | CASSLASGRAETQYF | TGTGCCAGCAGCTTAGCTAGCGGGAGGGCGGAGACCCAGTACTTC
TRBJ2-5 | TRBV12-3/TRBV12-4 | NA | many | CASSPQGQSRETQYF | TGTGCCAGCAGTCCCCAGGGTCAGTCGAGGGAGACCCAGTACTTC
TRBJ2-3 | TRBV12-3/TRBV12-4 | NA | many | CASSLNRRTDTQYF | TGTGCCAGCAGTTTGAACAGGAGAACAGATACGCAGTATTTT
TRBJ2-7 | TRBV28 | TRBD1 | NA | CASSPPDRGYSYEQYF | TGTGCCAGCAGTCCACCGGACAGGGGGTACTCCTACGAGCAGTACTTC
TRBJ2-3 | TRBV6-2/TRBV6-3 | NA | NA | CASSFTRITPTDTQYF | TGTGCCAGCAGTTTTACGAGGATAACCCCCACAGATACGCAGTATTTT
TRBJ2-5 | TRBV5-1 | NA | NA | CASSLGINRQETQYF | TGCGCCAGCAGCTTGGGTATTAATCGGCAAGAGACCCAGTACTTC
TRBJ2-1 | TRBV24-1 | TRBD2 | few | CATSSTSGGSSYNEQFF | TGTGCCACCAGTTCGACTAGCGGGGGGAGCTCCTACAATGAGCAGTTCTTC
TRBJ2-3 | TRBV12-3/TRBV12-4 | NA | few | CASSFVDKSLGTDTQYF | TGTGCCAGCAGTTTTGTGGACAAGTCCCTCGGCACAGATACGCAGTATTTT
TRBJ2-1 | TRBV5-1 | NA | few | CASSSGLPGSEQFF | TGCGCCAGCAGCTCGGGACTCCCGGGGAGTGAGCAGTTCTTC
TRBJ2-4 | TRBV13 | TRBD1 | few | CASSLEGGGQNIQYF | TGTGCCAGCAGCTTAGAAGGGGGCGGGCAAAACATTCAGTACTTC